This TCR beta chain emerged from a study of radiotherapy plus CTLA-4 blockade in lung cancer (dated by TCRdb to between 2018 and 2020). About the full investigation: Among the enrolled patients, about 19% had an objective response, and 31% reached disease control. Findings and caveats that apply to the study as a whole: Increased serum interferon-beta after radiation, together with early dynamic changes in blood T cell clones, were reported to be the strongest predictors of response. TCR clones derived from tumors expanded in peripheral blood after treatment with radiotherapy and ipilimumab.

As to this clone: Its antigen is unknown. No base quality values were provided; no much bigger clone lies one nucleotide off.

Library preparation employed the immunoSEQ multiplex PCR assay. TCRdb provides this immuneACCESS table in a form limited to in-frame rearrangements. Some clones are lacking; in checked studies, under half of them reflect an unresolved V gene, and why the rest are absent is not known. This sample comprises about 120,000 clones, more than 65% of them detected only once. The ten top clones hold 4.5% to 5.5% of the sample. The study tested focal radiation therapy combined with CTLA-4 blockade (ipilimumab) in patients with chemo-refractory metastatic non-small-cell lung cancer. This TCR came from a human donor with non-small cell lung cancer who had a partial response to radiotherapy plus ipilimumab. The sample was peripheral blood, taken from a patient treated with radiotherapy plus ipilimumab.

For the CDR3, the sequence is CAISSMATSNNEQFF. The nucleotides are TGTGCCATCAGTTCCATGGCGACTAGCAACAATGAGCAGTTCTTC. This chain joins TRBV10-3 to TRBJ2-1; 7 bases in the middle match TRBD2. Germline trimming: 5 bases from V, 5 bases from J; junction bases outside gene matches: 9. The CDR1 and CDR2 encoded by the germline V gene are ENHRY and SYGVKD. Including the terminal cysteine and phenylalanine, the CDR3 comprises 15 residues. The retained sequence is limited to the CDR3, 45 bases, with the frame set at the first base.